This T cell receptor (beta chain) originates from a study of blood T cell repertoires in COVID-19. Study overall: Sample material is recorded as cDNA or gDNA derived from T cells, B-cell-depleted T cells, or PBMCs.

Germline values: CDR1 SGHNT, CDR2 YENEEA. The CDR3 contains 14 residues. J was trimmed by 7 bases and V by 3 bases; bases with no gene match: 9. Per the original methods: For nucleated cells, counts were estimated from reference gene primer amplification. Clones were sequenced by immunoSEQ multiplex PCR, and TCRdb holds only the in-frame ones, with some missing. That table is the source of V, J and clone size, and D and trimming were worked out from the DNA. The repertoire holds 250,000 to 350,000 clones, with around 89% as singletons. The sample comprised peripheral blood. This chain links TRBV11-3 with TRBJ2-7, with 7 bases identical to TRBD1. The sequence was obtained from a woman aged 45-65 years with active or convalescent COVID-19. Written as DNA, the CDR3 is TGTGCCAGCAGCTTCTCAAAGGGGGCTGGGGAGCAGTACTTC. This translates into CASSFSKGAGEQYF.